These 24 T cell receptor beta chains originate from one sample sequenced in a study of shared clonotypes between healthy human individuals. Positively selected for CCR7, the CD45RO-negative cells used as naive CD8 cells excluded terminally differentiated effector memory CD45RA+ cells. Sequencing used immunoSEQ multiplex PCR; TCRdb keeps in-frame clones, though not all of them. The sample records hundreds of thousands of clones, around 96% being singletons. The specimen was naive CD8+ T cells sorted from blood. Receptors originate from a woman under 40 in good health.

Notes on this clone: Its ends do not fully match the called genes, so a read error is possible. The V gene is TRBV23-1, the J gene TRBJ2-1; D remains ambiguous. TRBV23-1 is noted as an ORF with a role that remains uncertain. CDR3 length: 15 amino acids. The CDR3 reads CASNQCFNPGDEQFF. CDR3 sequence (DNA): TGCGCCAGCAATCAATGTTTCAACCCTGGGGATGAGCAGTTCTTC.

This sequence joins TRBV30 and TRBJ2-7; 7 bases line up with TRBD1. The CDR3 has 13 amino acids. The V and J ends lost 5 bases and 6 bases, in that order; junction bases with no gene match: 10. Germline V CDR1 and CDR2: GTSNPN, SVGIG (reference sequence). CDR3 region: CAWARDSSTEQYF. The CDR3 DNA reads TGTGCCTGGGCCCGGGACAGTTCAACCGAGCAGTACTTC.

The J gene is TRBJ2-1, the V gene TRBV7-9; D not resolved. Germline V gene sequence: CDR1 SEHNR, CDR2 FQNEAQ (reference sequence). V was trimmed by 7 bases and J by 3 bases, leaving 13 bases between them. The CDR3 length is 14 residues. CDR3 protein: CASISATDYNEQFF. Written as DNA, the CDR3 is TGTGCCAGCATCAGTGCCACAGACTACAATGAGCAGTTCTTC.

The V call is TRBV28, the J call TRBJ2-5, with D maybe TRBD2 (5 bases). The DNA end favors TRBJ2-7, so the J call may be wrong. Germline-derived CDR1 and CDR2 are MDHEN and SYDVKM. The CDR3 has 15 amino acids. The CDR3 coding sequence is TGTGCCAGCGGGAGTGTAGGCACTCTGGACTACGAGCAGTACTTC. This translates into CASGSVGTLDYEQYF.

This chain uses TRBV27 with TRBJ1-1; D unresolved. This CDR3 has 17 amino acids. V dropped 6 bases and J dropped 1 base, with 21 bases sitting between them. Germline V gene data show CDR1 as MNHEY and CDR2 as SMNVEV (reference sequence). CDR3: CASRPTTRGGWNTEAFF. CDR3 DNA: TGTGCCAGCAGACCCACAACGCGGGGAGGTTGGAACACTGAAGCTTTCTTT.

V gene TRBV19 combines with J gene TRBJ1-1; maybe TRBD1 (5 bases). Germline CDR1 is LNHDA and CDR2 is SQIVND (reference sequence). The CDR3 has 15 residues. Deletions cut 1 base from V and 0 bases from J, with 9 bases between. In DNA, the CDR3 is TGTGCCAGTAGTATAGTAGGGGTCGTGAACACTGAAGCTTTCTTT. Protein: CASSIVGVVNTEAFF.

For the CDR3, the DNA is TGTGCCAGCAGCTTACCCGGGACTAGCGGGACATACAATGAGCAGTTCTTC. It is translated as CASSLPGTSGTYNEQFF. The V gene is TRBV7-9, the J gene TRBJ2-1; 13 nucleotides agree with TRBD2. Looked up from germline, CDR1 is SEHNR and CDR2 is FQNEAQ (reference sequence). The CDR3 runs 17 residues. Trimming removed 2 bases from V and 4 bases from J; junction bases left unmatched: 5. The full variable domain, in which reference TRBV7-9 and TRBJ2-1 provide the parts outside the CDR3, is DTGVSQNPRHKITKRGQNVTFRCDPISEHNRLYWYRQTLGQGPEFLTYFQNEAQLEKSRLLSDRFSAERPKGSFSTLEIQRTEQGDSAMYLCASSLPGTSGTYNEQFFGPGTRLTVL.

DNA for the CDR3: TGTGCCAGCAGTGCCTCAGGGGGCTGGGAGACCCAGTACTTC. The encoded protein is CASSASGGWETQYF. V gene TRBV27 combines with J gene TRBJ2-5; TRBD1 matches at 8 bases. Losses at the gene ends were 5 bases for V and 5 bases for J; bases not matched to a gene: 7. The germline V gene has CDR1 MNHEY and CDR2 SMNVEV (reference sequence). The CDR3 spans 14 residues.

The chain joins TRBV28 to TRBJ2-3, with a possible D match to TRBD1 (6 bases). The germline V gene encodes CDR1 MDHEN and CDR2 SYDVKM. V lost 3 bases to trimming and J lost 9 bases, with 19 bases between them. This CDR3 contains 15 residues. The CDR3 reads CASSLNPRDTWTQYF. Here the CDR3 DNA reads TGTGCCAGCAGTTTGAATCCCAGGGACACATGGACGCAGTATTTT.

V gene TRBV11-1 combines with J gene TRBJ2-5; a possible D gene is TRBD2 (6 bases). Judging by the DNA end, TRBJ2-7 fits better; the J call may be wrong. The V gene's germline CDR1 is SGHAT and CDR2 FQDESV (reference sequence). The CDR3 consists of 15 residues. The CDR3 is CASSRRGVESYEQYF. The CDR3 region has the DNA TGTGCCAGCAGCCGCCGCGGGGTAGAGTCCTACGAGCAGTACTTC.

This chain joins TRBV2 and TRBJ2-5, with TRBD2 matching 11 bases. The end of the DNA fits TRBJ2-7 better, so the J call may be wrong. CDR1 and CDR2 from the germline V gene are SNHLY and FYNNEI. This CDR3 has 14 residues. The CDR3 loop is CASRVAGGLYEQYF. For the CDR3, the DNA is TGTGCCAGCAGAGTAGCGGGAGGGCTTTACGAGCAGTACTTC.

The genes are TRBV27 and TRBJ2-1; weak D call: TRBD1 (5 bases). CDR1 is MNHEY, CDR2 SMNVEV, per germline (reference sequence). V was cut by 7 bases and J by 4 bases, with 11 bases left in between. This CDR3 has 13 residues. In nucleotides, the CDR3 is TGTGCCAGCACCGGTGGACAATACAATGAGCAGTTCTTC. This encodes CASTGGQYNEQFF.

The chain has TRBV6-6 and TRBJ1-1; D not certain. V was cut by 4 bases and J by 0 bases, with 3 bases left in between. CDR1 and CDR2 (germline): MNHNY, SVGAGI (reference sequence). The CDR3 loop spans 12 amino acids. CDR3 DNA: TGTGCCAGCAGTTGGGTGAACACTGAAGCTTTCTTT. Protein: CASSWVNTEAFF.

The CDR3 sequence is CASSTGTGVHEQYF. CDR3 bases: TGTGCCAGCAGCACCGGGACAGGGGTACACGAGCAGTACTTC. This chain joins TRBV5-6 and TRBJ2-7; TRBD1 agrees at 10 bases. Unmatched junction bases numbered 6, after V lost 4 bases and J lost 5 bases. Per the germline V gene, CDR1 is SGHDT and CDR2 is YYEEEE. The CDR3 sequence is 14 residues long.

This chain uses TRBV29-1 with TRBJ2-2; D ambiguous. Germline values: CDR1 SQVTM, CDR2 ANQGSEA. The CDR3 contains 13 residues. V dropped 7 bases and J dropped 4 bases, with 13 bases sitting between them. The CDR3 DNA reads TGCAGCGGCAGACACCGGACCACCGGGGAGCTGTTTTTT. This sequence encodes CSGRHRTTGELFF.

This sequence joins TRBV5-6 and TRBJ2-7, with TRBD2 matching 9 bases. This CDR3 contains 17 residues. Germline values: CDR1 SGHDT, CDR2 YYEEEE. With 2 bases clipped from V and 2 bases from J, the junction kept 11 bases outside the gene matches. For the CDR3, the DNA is TGTGCCAGCAGCTTCAATATTTGGACTAGCGAAACCTACGAGCAGTACTTC. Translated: CASSFNIWTSETYEQYF.

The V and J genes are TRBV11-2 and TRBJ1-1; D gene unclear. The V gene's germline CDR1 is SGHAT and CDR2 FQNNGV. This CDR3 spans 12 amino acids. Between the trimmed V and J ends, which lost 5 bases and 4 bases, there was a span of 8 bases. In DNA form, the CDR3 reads TGTGCCAGCAGCCAAAGGGCCACTGAAGCTTTCTTT. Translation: CASSQRATEAFF. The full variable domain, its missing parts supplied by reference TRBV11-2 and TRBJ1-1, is EAGVAQSPRYKIIEKRQSVAFWCNPISGHATLYWYQQILGQGPKLLIQFQNNGVVDDSQLPKDRFSAERLKGVDSTLKIQPAKLEDSAVYLCASSQRATEAFFGQGTRLTVV.

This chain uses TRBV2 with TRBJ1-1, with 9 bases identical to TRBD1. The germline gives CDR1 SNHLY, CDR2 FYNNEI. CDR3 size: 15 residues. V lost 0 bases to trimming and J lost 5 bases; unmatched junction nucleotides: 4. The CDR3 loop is CASSEAPGTGTEAFF. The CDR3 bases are TGTGCCAGCAGTGAAGCCCCCGGGACAGGGACTGAAGCTTTCTTT.

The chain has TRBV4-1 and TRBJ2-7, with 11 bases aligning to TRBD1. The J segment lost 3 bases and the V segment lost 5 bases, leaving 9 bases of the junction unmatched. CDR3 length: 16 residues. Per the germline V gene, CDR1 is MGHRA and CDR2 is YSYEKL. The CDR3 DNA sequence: TGCGCCAGCAGCTTGGACAGGGGGCCAAGTTTCTACGAGCAGTACTTC. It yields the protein CASSLDRGPSFYEQYF.

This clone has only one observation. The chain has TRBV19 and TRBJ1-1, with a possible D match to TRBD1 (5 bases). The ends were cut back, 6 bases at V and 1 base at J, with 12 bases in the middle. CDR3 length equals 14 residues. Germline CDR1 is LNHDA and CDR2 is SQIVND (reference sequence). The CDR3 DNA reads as TGTGCCAGTAGGTGGGGCCTGGGGAACACTGAAGCTTTCTTT. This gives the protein CASRWGLGNTEAFF.

This chain's CDR3 is CASSSRDSYEQYF. CDR3 coding DNA: TGTGCCAGCAGTTCAAGGGACAGCTACGAGCAGTACTTC. V and J are TRBV27 and TRBJ2-5; 7 nucleotides align to TRBD1. The DNA end favors TRBJ2-7, so the J call may be wrong. The V gene's germline CDR1 is MNHEY and CDR2 SMNVEV (reference sequence). The CDR3 spans 13 residues.

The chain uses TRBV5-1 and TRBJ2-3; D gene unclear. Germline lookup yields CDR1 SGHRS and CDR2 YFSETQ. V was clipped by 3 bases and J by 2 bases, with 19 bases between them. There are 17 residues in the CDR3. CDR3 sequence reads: CASSYIRAQVDTDTQYF. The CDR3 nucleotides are TGCGCCAGCAGCTACATCCGCGCTCAGGTAGACACAGATACGCAGTATTTT. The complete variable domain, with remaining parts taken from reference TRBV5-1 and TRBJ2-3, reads KAGVTQTPRYLIKTRGQQVTLSCSPISGHRSVSWYQQTPGQGLQFLFEYFSETQRNKGNFPGRFSGRQFSNSRSEMNVSTLELGDSALYLCASSYIRAQVDTDTQYFGPGTRLTVL.

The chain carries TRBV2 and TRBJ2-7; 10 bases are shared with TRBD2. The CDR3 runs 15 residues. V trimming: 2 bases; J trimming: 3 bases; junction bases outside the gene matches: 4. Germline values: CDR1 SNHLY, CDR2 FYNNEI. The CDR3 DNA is TGTGCCAGCAGTGAATATAGCGGGAGGAGCTACGAGCAGTACTTC. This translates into CASSEYSGRSYEQYF.

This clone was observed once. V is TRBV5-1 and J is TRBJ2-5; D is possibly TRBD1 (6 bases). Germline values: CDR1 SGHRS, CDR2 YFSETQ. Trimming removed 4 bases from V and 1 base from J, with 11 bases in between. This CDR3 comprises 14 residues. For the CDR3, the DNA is TGCGCCAGCAGCGCGGACAGCTTCCAAGAGACCCAGTACTTC. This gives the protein CASSADSFQETQYF.